The T cell receptor beta chain described here comes from a study of shared clonotypes between healthy human individuals. The assay ran at deep level. For every subset, genomic DNA was evenly distributed across several immunoSEQ plates. Sorted-subset replicate PCRs used 200 ng DNA, some 33,000 T cell genomes. The assay was immunoSEQ multiplex PCR, and TCRdb's table has in-frame clones only and misses some. The sample yields around 700,000 clones, roughly 70% seen once. Germline CDR1 SGHNT, CDR2 YYREEE (reference sequence). This CDR3 region has 15 residues. The V segment lost 3 bases and the J segment 1 base; nucleotides outside the gene matches: 3.

This sequence was found in a woman aged 25-40 years in good health. The rearrangement uses TRBV5-4 and TRBJ1-1; 10 nucleotides line up with TRBD1. Sequencing was carried out using memory CD4+ T cells sorted from blood. This sample's subset: CD45RA-negative fraction. In DNA form, the CDR3 reads TGTGCCAGCAGCTACCGGGACAGGGGGAACACTGAAGCTTTCTTT. Its protein is CASSYRDRGNTEAFF.